A single sample gave rise to the 25 T cell receptor beta chains below, sequenced in a study of T cell changes during pregnancy in multiple sclerosis. Profiled with immunoSEQ multiplex PCR; TCRdb holds only in-frame clones, not every one. The table records about 38,000 clones, around 90% of them present only once. The material sequenced was CD4+ T cells from peripheral blood mononuclear cells, taken in the second trimester of pregnancy. These receptors originate from a female donor with multiple sclerosis, enrolled in a pregnancy study.

This clone was counted a single time. The chain recombines TRBV6-5 with TRBJ1-1, with D maybe TRBD1 (6 bases). CDR1 and CDR2 from the germline V gene are MNHEY and SVGAGI. Trimming removed 8 bases from V and 3 bases from J, with 16 bases in between. The CDR3 is made up of 14 amino acids. In DNA, the CDR3 is TGTGCCAGCGGAGGGGGGGGGAGGGACACTGAAGCTTTCTTT. This gives the protein CASGGGGRDTEAFF.

V usage is TRBV19 and J usage is TRBJ2-2, with TRBD1 matching over 8 bases. Germline CDR1 LNHDA, CDR2 SQIVND (reference sequence). There are 17 residues in the CDR3. V shed 6 bases, J shed 5 bases, and the junction held 14 bases outside the gene matches. CDR3 loop: CASRDTSNRGRTGELFF. DNA for the CDR3: TGTGCCAGTAGAGATACTTCGAACAGGGGGAGGACCGGGGAGCTGTTTTTT.

This chain connects TRBV19 to TRBJ2-1; 11 bases agree with TRBD2. The trim removed 3 bases at V and 0 bases at J, leaving 4 bases unmatched. Germline V lookup: CDR1 LNHDA, CDR2 SQIVND (reference sequence). CDR3 length: 17 residues. The CDR3 DNA sequence: TGTGCCAGTAGTATTGCGGGACTAGCGGCCTCCTACAATGAGCAGTTCTTC. It translates to CASSIAGLAASYNEQFF.

The rearrangement uses TRBV28 and TRBJ2-1; 9 bases agree with TRBD2. V shed 6 bases, J shed 4 bases, and the junction held 7 bases outside the gene matches. Germline values: CDR1 MDHEN, CDR2 SYDVKM. The CDR3 extends over 15 amino acids. The CDR3 region is CASRKSGRLYNEQFF. The DNA of the CDR3 is TGTGCCAGCAGGAAAAGCGGGAGGCTTTACAATGAGCAGTTCTTC.

The genes are TRBV5-4 and TRBJ2-3, with D possibly TRBD2 on 6 matching bases. V gave up 5 bases and J gave up 6 bases, with 22 bases separating them. Germline CDR1 SGHNT, CDR2 YYREEE (reference sequence). CDR3 length: 16 amino acids. CDR3 sequence: CASSGGAAPLGDTQYF. As DNA, the CDR3 is TGTGCCAGCAGTGGAGGGGCGGCCCCATTGGGCGATACGCAGTATTTT.

V is TRBV30 and J is TRBJ1-5; maybe TRBD1 (6 bases). The CDR3 loop spans 15 amino acids. CDR1 GTSNPN and CDR2 SVGIG come from the germline V gene (reference sequence). Trimming left V 4 bases short and J 0 bases short, with 13 bases between. For the CDR3, the DNA is TGTGCCTGGACCTCGGACAGCCTTAGCAATCAGCCCCAGCATTTT. Amino acid sequence: CAWTSDSLSNQPQHF.

The V call is TRBV9, the J call TRBJ2-7; D unclear. The CDR3 extends over 14 amino acids. The V gene lost 0 bases and the J gene lost 1 base, with 8 bases spanning the gap. The germline gives CDR1 SGDLS, CDR2 YYNGEE. In DNA form, the CDR3 reads TGTGCCAGCAGCGTAGTCCCAAATTCCTACGAGCAGTACTTC. Protein sequence: CASSVVPNSYEQYF. Supplemented by reference TRBV9 and TRBJ2-7, the full variable domain reads DSGVTQTPKHLITATGQRVTLRCSPRSGDLSVYWYQQSLDQGLQFLIQYYNGEERAKGNILERFSAQQFPDLHSELNLSSLELGDSALYFCASSVVPNSYEQYFGPGTRLTVT.

V and J are TRBV2 and TRBJ1-2; TRBD1 is a possible D gene (5 bases). Trimming took off 7 bases at V and 8 bases at J, with 20 bases between the two ends. This CDR3 spans 14 amino acids. Per germline, CDR1 SNHLY and CDR2 FYNNEI. Written as DNA, the CDR3 is TGTGCCAGCAAATTCGGGAGGGGCCGACCGGGCTACACCTTC. It is translated as CASKFGRGRPGYTF.

This rearrangement joins TRBV11-3 to TRBJ2-1; 7 nucleotides align to TRBD1. The CDR3 runs to 14 residues. Germline CDR1 and CDR2: SGHNT and YENEEA. With V trimmed by 3 bases and J by 9 bases, 8 bases remained unmatched. The CDR3 protein is CASSFTGALGEQFF. The CDR3 coding sequence is TGTGCCAGCAGCTTTACAGGGGCCCTGGGTGAGCAGTTCTTC.

This chain joins TRBV20-1 and TRBJ2-7, with D possibly matching TRBD2 (6 bases). The CDR3 consists of 11 residues. With 5 bases removed from V and 6 bases from J, the gap between germline ends came to 11 bases. Germline-derived CDR1 and CDR2 are DFQATT and SNEGSKA (reference sequence). The CDR3 DNA reads as TGCAGTGCTCTGGCGGGGCTCGAGCAGTACTTC. Residues: CSALAGLEQYF.

This clone was found once. The chain combines TRBV7-6 with TRBJ2-5; 9 bases line up with TRBD2. The V gene end was trimmed by 2 bases and the J gene end by 1 base; junction bases not matched to a gene: 2. The germline V gene has CDR1 SGHVS and CDR2 FNYEAQ. The CDR3 extends over 15 amino acids. CDR3 bases: TGTGCCAGCAGCTTACGAGCGGGAGGCCAAGAGACCCAGTACTTC. This translates into CASSLRAGGQETQYF.

This clone turned up a few times. The rearrangement uses TRBV30 and TRBJ1-1; unclear D gene. Deletions cut 0 bases from V and 2 bases from J, with 7 bases between. The CDR3 is 13 residues long. Per the germline V gene, CDR1 is GTSNPN and CDR2 is SVGIG (reference sequence). The CDR3 protein is CAWSVTYNTEAFF. Written as DNA, the CDR3 is TGTGCCTGGAGTGTCACATATAACACTGAAGCTTTCTTT.

The CDR3 sequence is CASRTSGRGDTQYF. The CDR3 DNA reads TGTGCCAGCAGAACTAGCGGGAGAGGGGATACGCAGTATTTT. This sequence joins TRBV2 and TRBJ2-3; 11 bases fit TRBD2. Trimming took 6 bases from V and 6 from J; bases not matched to a gene: 5. The CDR3 is made up of 14 amino acids. Germline assignment: CDR1 SNHLY and CDR2 FYNNEI.

This chain links TRBV28 with TRBJ1-2; 12 bases line up with TRBD1. The CDR3 has 15 residues. The germline CDR1 and CDR2 sequences are MDHEN and SYDVKM. V shed 5 bases and J 8 bases; nucleotides not matched to a gene: 9. CDR3 DNA: TGTGCCAGCAGTCTACCGGGACAGGGGGCGAGGGGCTACACCTTC. Translating gives CASSLPGQGARGYTF.

V and J are TRBV29-1 and TRBJ2-1; 13 bases are a match to TRBD2. The trim removed 7 bases at V and 6 bases at J, leaving 6 bases unmatched. Germline CDR1 and CDR2: SQVTM and ANQGSEA. CDR3 length: 14 amino acids. The CDR3 region is CSGTGTSGVNEQFF. For the CDR3, the DNA is TGCAGCGGGACCGGGACTAGCGGGGTCAATGAGCAGTTCTTC.

This chain links TRBV28 with TRBJ2-1, with D perhaps TRBD2 (6 bases). This CDR3 is 15 amino acids long. V was cut by 5 bases and J by 3 bases, with 14 bases left in between. Germline lookup yields CDR1 MDHEN and CDR2 SYDVKM. CDR3 region: CASSLGTQRYNEQFF. In DNA form, the CDR3 reads TGTGCCAGCAGTCTCGGGACTCAACGCTACAATGAGCAGTTCTTC. The full variable domain, its missing parts supplied by reference TRBV28 and TRBJ2-1, is DVKVTQSSRYLVKRTGEKVFLECVQDMDHENMFWYRQDPGLGLRLIYFSYDVKMKEKGDIPEGYSVSREKKERFSLILESASTNQTSMYLCASSLGTQRYNEQFFGPGTRLTVL.

The rearrangement links TRBV18 to TRBJ1-1; a weak D match, TRBD1 (5 bases). V was cut by 4 bases and J by 2 bases, with 8 bases left in between. This CDR3 spans 13 amino acids. The germline gives CDR1 KGHSH, CDR2 LQKENI. Here the CDR3 reads CASSRQPNTEAFF. The CDR3 bases are TGTGCCAGCTCACGACAGCCAAACACTGAAGCTTTCTTT.

J is TRBJ2-1 and V is TRBV4-2, with 7 bases fitting TRBD2. CDR3 length equals 13 residues. The junction had 1 base not matched to a gene; V was cut back by 1 base and J by 7 bases. Germline V CDR1 and CDR2: LGHNA, YNFKEQ. CDR3 bases: TGTGCCAGCAGCCAAGTGGGGGGGAATGAGCAGTTCTTC. The encoded protein is CASSQVGGNEQFF.

This chain joins TRBV29-1 and TRBJ2-3, with TRBD2 identical over 10 bases. CDR1 is SQVTM and CDR2 is ANQGSEA in the germline V gene. V lost 5 bases to trimming and J lost 1 base; unmatched junction nucleotides: 6. This CDR3 contains 15 residues. CDR3 sequence: CSVCPSGRGTDTQYF. In nucleotides, the CDR3 is TGCAGCGTTTGCCCTAGCGGGAGAGGCACAGATACGCAGTATTTT.

The chain uses TRBV4-2 and TRBJ2-7; 7 bases match TRBD2. Germline values: CDR1 LGHNA, CDR2 YNFKEQ. The CDR3 has 15 amino acids. Trimming took 3 bases from V and 4 from J; bases not matched to a gene: 9. The CDR3 loop is CASSQPGGGSYEQYF. The CDR3 nucleotides are TGTGCCAGCAGCCAGCCTGGGGGGGGATCATACGAGCAGTACTTC.

The chain combines TRBV6-5 with TRBJ1-5, with no clear D. Germline V lookup: CDR1 MNHEY, CDR2 SVGAGI. The CDR3 loop spans 14 amino acids. Deletions cut 6 bases from V and 0 bases from J, with 9 bases between. DNA for the CDR3: TGTGCCAGCAGCCAGCGGTCTAGCAATCAGCCCCAGCATTTT. It translates to CASSQRSSNQPQHF.

This chain connects TRBV21-1 to TRBJ2-7; the table's D call, TRBD2, has no DNA check behind it. TRBV21-1 is an annotated pseudogene. This CDR3 spans 16 amino acids. The CDR3, as DNA: TGTGCCAGCAGCAAAGGGGGAGGCCAATTCTCCTACGAGCAGTACTTC. Protein sequence: CASSKGGGQFSYEQYF.

The genes are TRBV29-1 and TRBJ1-2; 9 bases map to TRBD1. The CDR3 spans 16 residues. The germline CDR1 and CDR2 sequences are SQVTM and ANQGSEA. Unmatched junction bases numbered 9, after V lost 4 bases and J lost 0 bases. The CDR3 loop reads CSVVDLGDRANYGYTF. The CDR3 nucleotides are TGCAGCGTTGTTGACTTAGGGGACAGGGCTAACTATGGCTACACCTTC.

V gene TRBV18 combines with J gene TRBJ2-6; TRBD2 matches 14 bases. The CDR3 is made up of 22 amino acids. Looked up from germline, CDR1 is KGHSH and CDR2 is LQKENI. The junction had 16 bases not matched to a gene; V was cut back by 6 bases and J by 0 bases. As DNA, the CDR3 is TGTGCCAGCTCTCCCTGGACCGGGACTAGCGGGAGTAGTAGCTCTGGGGCCAACGTCCTGACTTTC. This sequence encodes CASSPWTGTSGSSSSGANVLTF.

This sequence joins TRBV21-1 and TRBJ2-7; the table assigns TRBD2, which was not confirmed against the DNA. TRBV21-1 is designated a pseudogene. The CDR3 totals 16 residues. CDR3 sequence (DNA): TGTGCCAGCAGCAAAGATGGGACTTGGGAGTGGCACGAGCAGTACTTC. Amino acid sequence: CASSKDGTWEWHEQYF.